These 23 T cell receptor beta chains were sequenced from one sample in a study of cytomegalovirus exposure and HLA in healthy donors. The PCR was carried out with 60 Vbeta primers and 13 Jbeta primers. The repertoire was sequenced with immunoSEQ multiplex PCR; TCRdb's copy has only in-frame clones and lacks some. This table holds some 98,000 clones, approximately 9% found once. Sequenced: PBMCs. Every receptor here comes from a man aged 50-60 years in good health and CMV-seropositive.

This clone came up a few times. J is TRBJ2-7 and V is TRBV11-2; D possibly corresponds to TRBD1 (6 bases). Trimming took 5 bases from V and 3 from J, leaving 26 bases between them. The germline V gene has CDR1 SGHAT and CDR2 FQNNGV. This CDR3 is 18 amino acids long. The CDR3 loop is CASSKRHGQTLDFYEQYF. The CDR3 coding sequence is TGTGCCAGCAGCAAGCGTCATGGACAGACCTTGGACTTCTACGAGCAGTACTTC.

In this sample, this clone turned up once. The chain combines TRBV7-9 with TRBJ2-1; no definite D call. The germline V gene encodes CDR1 SEHNR and CDR2 FQNEAQ (reference sequence). The CDR3 consists of 14 residues. V was trimmed by 5 bases and J by 5 bases, leaving 13 bases between them. CDR3 amino acids: CASSPADSHNEQFF. CDR3 nucleotides: TGTGCCAGCAGCCCCGCAGACTCTCACAATGAGCAGTTCTTC.

This clone was seen a few times. The gene calls are TRBV9 and TRBJ2-3; 7 bases map to TRBD2. The CDR3 spans 17 residues. CDR1 SGDLS and CDR2 YYNGEE come from the germline V gene. J lost 0 bases, V lost 0 bases, and 7 bases had no gene match. The CDR3 sequence: CASSVGGGLISTDTQYF. CDR3 bases: TGTGCCAGCAGCGTAGGGGGGGGACTAATAAGCACAGATACGCAGTATTTT.

This clone was counted a few times. The V call is TRBV11-2, the J call TRBJ2-7; TRBD1 might be the D (6 bases). Germline-derived CDR1 and CDR2 are SGHAT and FQNNGV. V dropped 3 bases and J dropped 4 bases, with 7 bases sitting between them. The CDR3 sequence is 12 residues long. CDR3 nucleotide sequence: TGTGCCAGCAGCTTGGACAGATACGAGCAGTACTTC. It is translated as CASSLDRYEQYF. The full variable domain, its missing parts supplied by reference TRBV11-2 and TRBJ2-7, is EAGVAQSPRYKIIEKRQSVAFWCNPISGHATLYWYQQILGQGPKLLIQFQNNGVVDDSQLPKDRFSAERLKGVDSTLKIQPAKLEDSAVYLCASSLDRYEQYFGPGTRLTVT.

This clone was seen only a few times. This rearrangement joins TRBV7-2 to TRBJ2-7; 11 bases align to TRBD2. V trimming: 3 bases; J trimming: 2 bases; junction bases outside the gene matches: 3. CDR1 is SGHTA, CDR2 FQGNSA, per germline. This CDR3 comprises 15 residues. The CDR3 loop is CASSLGLAVAYEQYF. Here the CDR3 DNA reads TGTGCCAGCAGCTTGGGACTAGCGGTAGCCTACGAGCAGTACTTC.

The chain combines TRBV6-1 with TRBJ2-3, with TRBD2 matching 9 bases. This CDR3 contains 15 residues. CDR1 is MNHNS, CDR2 SASEGT, per germline. Unmatched junction bases numbered 11, after V lost 8 bases and J lost 5 bases. DNA of the CDR3: TGTGCCAGCGATTGGCGGGAGGGCCCGGGAGATACGCAGTATTTT. Residues: CASDWREGPGDTQYF.

The CDR3 DNA is TGTGCCAGCATCGACAGGGGCGGGAACACCGGGGAGCTGTTTTTT. The encoded protein is CASIDRGGNTGELFF. This chain connects TRBV28 to TRBJ2-2; 8 positions agree with TRBD1. The V gene's germline CDR1 is MDHEN and CDR2 SYDVKM. CDR3 length: 15 amino acids. J lost 1 base, V lost 7 bases, and 5 bases had no gene match.

The V and J genes are TRBV7-9 and TRBJ2-1; D ambiguous. This CDR3 is built from 14 residues. Germline CDR1 SEHNR, CDR2 FQNEAQ (reference sequence). V lost 1 base and J lost 10, with 14 bases in between. This CDR3 is CASSLDTHRVEQFF. The CDR3 coding sequence is TGTGCCAGCAGCTTAGATACCCACCGGGTGGAGCAGTTCTTC.

The chain joins TRBV5-1 to TRBJ1-1, with D maybe TRBD1 (5 bases). In germline, CDR1 is SGHRS, CDR2 YFSETQ. Trimming took off 3 bases at V and 0 bases at J, with 6 bases between the two ends. This CDR3 has 13 amino acids. The CDR3 nucleotides read TGCGCCAGCAGCTCGACAGTGAACACTGAAGCTTTCTTT. The encoded protein is CASSSTVNTEAFF.

This clone has only a few counts. Here the CDR3 reads CASSETVYDEKLFF. The DNA of the CDR3 is TGTGCCAGCAGTGAAACCGTCTATGATGAAAAACTGTTTTTT. This chain connects TRBV6-5 to TRBJ1-4; D is unclear. Germline-derived CDR1 and CDR2 are MNHEY and SVGAGI. There are 14 residues in the CDR3. Trimming removed 5 bases at V and 6 bases at J, with 13 bases between.

This clone was seen only a few times. The genes are TRBV9 and TRBJ2-7, with TRBD1 matching 9 bases. The CDR3 is made up of 15 amino acids. Looked up from germline, CDR1 is SGDLS and CDR2 is YYNGEE. Trimming at V came to 3 bases and at J to 6 bases, leaving 10 bases not matched to a gene. CDR3 region: CASSDGDRDYGEQYF. The DNA for the CDR3 is TGTGCCAGCAGCGACGGGGACAGGGACTATGGCGAGCAGTACTTC.

V usage is TRBV5-1 and J usage is TRBJ2-1, with 7 bases matching TRBD2. This CDR3 contains 15 residues. CDR1 SGHRS and CDR2 YFSETQ come from the germline V gene. J gave up 3 bases and V 1 base, and 4 bases lay outside the gene matches. CDR3 nucleotide sequence: TGCGCCAGCAGCTTGTATAGCGGGTACTACAATGAGCAGTTCTTC. It is translated as CASSLYSGYYNEQFF.

This sequence joins TRBV7-2 and TRBJ2-1; D remains ambiguous. CDR1 and CDR2 from the germline V gene are SGHTA and FQGNSA. The CDR3 covers 13 residues. V lost 1 base and J 10 bases, leaving 11 bases between the germline ends. Here the CDR3 reads CASSLDPVMEQFF. In DNA form, the CDR3 reads TGTGCCAGCAGCTTAGATCCAGTCATGGAGCAGTTCTTC.

This clone was seen more than once but under ten times. This chain connects TRBV6-5 to TRBJ2-7; D is undetermined. The germline CDR1 and CDR2 sequences are MNHEY and SVGAGI. The length of the CDR3 is 12 residues. With 6 bases removed from V and 4 bases from J, the gap between germline ends came to 10 bases. The CDR3 nucleotides read TGTGCCAGCAGGCACGCCAGTTACGAGCAGTACTTC. It yields the protein CASRHASYEQYF.

This clone has a handful of counts. V is TRBV7-3 and J is TRBJ2-2; maybe TRBD2 (5 bases). The length of the CDR3 is 15 residues. Trimming took 5 bases from V and 8 from J, leaving 18 bases between them. CDR1 SGHTA and CDR2 FQGTGA come from the germline V gene. CDR3 sequence (DNA): TGTGCCAGCAGCCCCCGATATAGCGTCGAAGGGGAGCTGTTTTTT. It encodes CASSPRYSVEGELFF.

The chain combines TRBV11-1 with TRBJ2-7, with 7 bases fitting TRBD1. Germline CDR1 SGHAT, CDR2 FQDESV (reference sequence). The V gene end was trimmed by 5 bases and the J gene end by 3 bases; junction bases not matched to a gene: 1. The CDR3 loop spans 12 amino acids. CDR3 in amino acids: CASSRTGYEQYF. The CDR3 region has the DNA TGTGCCAGCAGCCGGACAGGCTACGAGCAGTACTTC.

This clone has just a few counts. The V gene is TRBV7-9, the J gene TRBJ1-2; TRBD1 is a possible D gene (5 bases). With 1 base removed from V and 6 bases from J, the gap between germline ends came to 9 bases. This CDR3 is 13 amino acids long. Germline V gene data show CDR1 as SEHNR and CDR2 as FQNEAQ (reference sequence). DNA of the CDR3: TGTGCCAGCAGCTTAGTGGGGGAGGATGGCTACACCTTC. The encoded protein is CASSLVGEDGYTF.

At least ten counts were recorded for this clone. This chain links TRBV27 with TRBJ1-4; 8 bases are shared with TRBD1. The CDR3 totals 15 residues. Germline V gene data show CDR1 as MNHEY and CDR2 as SMNVEV (reference sequence). V trimming: 3 bases; J trimming: 4 bases; junction bases outside the gene matches: 4. The CDR3 loop is CASSFTGGLNEKLFF. CDR3 in DNA: TGTGCCAGCAGTTTTACAGGGGGACTTAATGAAAAACTGTTTTTT. Using reference TRBV27 and TRBJ1-4 for the parts outside the CDR3, the full variable domain is EAQVTQNPRYLITVTGKKLTVTCSQNMNHEYMSWYRQDPGLGLRQIYYSMNVEVTDKGDVPEGYKVSRKEKRNFPLILESPSPNQTSLYFCASSFTGGLNEKLFFGSGTQLSVL.

The chain links TRBV6-5 to TRBJ2-2; TRBD2 matches at 9 bases. Germline loops: CDR1 MNHEY, CDR2 SVGAGI. J lost 5 bases, V lost 4 bases, and 5 bases had no gene match. The CDR3 length is 15 residues. The DNA for the CDR3 is TGTGCCAGCAGTTCTTTAGCGGGAGTGACCGGGGAGCTGTTTTTT. Translating it yields CASSSLAGVTGELFF.

This clone was detected only a few times. V and J are TRBV10-3 and TRBJ2-7; weak D call: TRBD1 (6 bases). Trimming shortened V by 6 bases and J by 0 bases, and 12 bases separated the two germline ends. CDR1 is ENHRY, CDR2 SYGVKD, per germline. CDR3 length: 14 amino acids. CDR3 sequence: CAISTGSGSYEQYF. In DNA form, the CDR3 reads TGTGCCATCAGCACAGGGTCGGGCTCCTACGAGCAGTACTTC.

This clone turned up a few times. The rearrangement uses TRBV7-8 and TRBJ1-6; no definite D call. V gave up 3 bases and J gave up 8 bases, with 5 bases separating them. This CDR3 spans 12 amino acids. Germline assignment: CDR1 SGHVS and CDR2 FQNEAQ. In DNA, the CDR3 is TGTGCCAGCAGCTTCCGGGATTCACCCCTCCACTTT. Protein: CASSFRDSPLHF.

A note on this clone: Distinct nucleotide sequences in the sample also encode this CDR3. The chain employs TRBV4-3 and TRBJ2-7; 8 nucleotides line up with TRBD2. Germline CDR1 and CDR2: LGHNA and YSLEER. CDR3 size: 14 residues. The ends lost 3 bases at V and 3 bases at J; junction bases unmatched: 4. The CDR3 here is CASSHILADYEQYF. The CDR3 DNA sequence: TGCGCCAGCAGCCACATACTAGCGGACTACGAGCAGTACTTC.

This chain uses TRBV25-1 with TRBJ1-5, with TRBD1 identical over 7 bases. V shed 6 bases, J shed 7 bases, and the junction held 15 bases outside the gene matches. This CDR3 is 16 amino acids long. Per germline, CDR1 MGHDK and CDR2 SYGVNS. CDR3 nucleotide sequence: TGTGCCAGCAGCCCTTTATCCGGGACAGAGGACCAGCCCCAGCATTTT. Translating it yields CASSPLSGTEDQPQHF.